These T cell receptor beta chains were read from a single sample in a study of PD-1 blockade in classical Hodgkin lymphoma. Some clones are missing from TCRdb's copy, which holds only in-frame ones; the method was immunoSEQ multiplex PCR. Among 45,000 to 60,000 clones, roughly 80% were seen once, and the ten largest hold about 16%. The source was peripheral blood mononuclear cells (PBMCs), collected at baseline. Receptors were obtained from a human donor with classical Hodgkin lymphoma. Both conserved end residues are part of each CDR3. The D gene is left open where the match is weak. Clone size appears in some rows only: once, few, many, or a class for an expanded clone.

cdr3_length d_call j_call v_call clone_size cdr3_aa cdr3_nt
11 TRBD1 TRBJ2-3 TRBV30 . CAWSFRGSQYF TGTGCCTGGAGTTTCAGGGGGTCGCAGTATTTT
17 . TRBJ2-3 TRBV1 . CTSSPKDCGSGTDTQYF TGCACCAGCAGCCCCAAGGATTGCGGGAGCGGGACAGATACGCAGTATTTT
15 . TRBJ2-5 TRBV7-2 few CASSASGQSWETQYF TGTGCCAGCAGCGCTTCCGGACAGTCCTGGGAGACCCAGTACTTC
16 . TRBJ2-3 TRBV18 . CASSPFGQTIADTQYF TGTGCCAGCTCGCCCTTTGGACAGACAATCGCAGATACGCAGTATTTT
15 . TRBJ1-5 TRBV6-6 . CASSLRTPADQPQHF TGTGCCAGCAGTCTACGGACCCCGGCGGATCAGCCCCAGCATTTT
14 TRBD1 TRBJ1-1 TRBV7-2 few CASSRRGQGLEAFF TGTGCCAGCAGTAGACGTGGACAGGGCCTAGAAGCTTTCTTT
13 TRBD1 TRBJ1-2 TRBV5-1 . CASSYQGDYGYTF TGCGCCAGCAGCTACCAGGGGGACTATGGCTACACCTTC
16 . TRBJ2-7 TRBV4-3 . CASSQALGPSSYEQYF TGCGCCAGCAGCCAAGCACTGGGTCCGAGCTCCTACGAGCAGTACTTC
14 . TRBJ1-2 TRBV18 . CASSLDEGPYGYTF TGTGCCAGCTCACTGGACGAGGGCCCCTATGGCTACACCTTC
15 . TRBJ1-4 TRBV2 . CASSEVWGGTEKLFF TGTGCCAGCAGTGAAGTGTGGGGGGGGACTGAAAAACTGTTTTTT
14 . TRBJ1-5 TRBV7-9 . CASSLTEGNQPQHF TGTGCCAGCAGCTTAACGGAGGGTAATCAGCCCCAGCATTTT
16 . TRBJ2-7 TRBV11-3 . CASSLGDMTGDYEQYF TGTGCCAGCAGCTTAGGAGACATGACAGGTGACTACGAGCAGTACTTC
14 . TRBJ1-1 TRBV7-2 . CASSLFGMNTEAFF TGTGCCAGCAGCTTATTCGGGATGAACACTGAAGCTTTCTTT
13 . TRBJ2-1 TRBV5-1 . CASSLEPYNEQFF TGCGCCAGCAGCTTGGAGCCATACAATGAGCAGTTCTTC
13 . TRBJ1-4 TRBV2 . CASNRDLWEKLFF TGTGCCAGCAACCGGGACCTCTGGGAAAAACTGTTTTTT
15 . TRBJ2-1 TRBV30 . CAWSLYLSSYNEQFF TGTGCCTGGAGTCTCTACCTGAGCTCCTACAATGAGCAGTTCTTC
13 TRBD1 TRBJ1-5 TRBV5-5 . CASQGDRNQPQHF TGTGCCAGTCAGGGGGACCGCAATCAGCCCCAGCATTTT
15 TRBD2 TRBJ2-7 TRBV6-1 . CASSARLAGVNEQYF TGTGCCAGCAGTGCCAGACTAGCGGGAGTGAACGAGCAGTACTTC
14 TRBD1 TRBJ1-2 TRBV5-1 . CASSFTGQSYGYTF TGCGCCAGCAGCTTTACGGGACAGAGCTATGGCTACACCTTC
14 . TRBJ2-2 TRBV2 once CASSYGDRSGELFF TGTGCCAGCAGTTACGGCGATAGGTCCGGGGAGCTGTTTTTT
15 . TRBJ2-3 TRBV5-1 . CASSLGASSTDTQYF TGCGCCAGCAGCTTGGGGGCGTCTTCCACAGATACGCAGTATTTT
13 . TRBJ2-2 TRBV7-2 . CASSFAATGELFF TGTGCCAGCAGCTTTGCCGCCACCGGGGAGCTGTTTTTT
17 . TRBJ1-5 TRBV6-1 few CASSGRSPTASNQPQHF TGTGCCAGCAGTGGGAGGTCGCCAACGGCTAGCAATCAGCCCCAGCATTTT
16 TRBD2 TRBJ2-7 TRBV7-2 . CASSLRETSGEYEQYF TGTGCCAGCAGTCTTAGGGAGACTAGCGGAGAGTACGAGCAGTACTTC
11 . TRBJ2-2 TRBV28 . CASRDAGELFF TGTGCCAGCAGAGACGCCGGGGAGCTGTTTTTT
16 . TRBJ1-1 TRBV12-2 . CASRLPPGTGNTEAFF TGTGCAAGTCGCTTGCCTCCCGGGACAGGAAACACTGAAGCTTTCTTT
15 TRBD1 TRBJ1-4 TRBV18 . CASSPSTGNREKLFF TGTGCCAGCTCACCTTCGACAGGGAATAGGGAAAAACTGTTTTTT
16 TRBD1 TRBJ1-4 TRBV10-3 . CAISETWRTGTEKLFF TGTGCCATCAGTGAGACGTGGAGGACAGGGACTGAAAAACTGTTTTTT
13 TRBD2 TRBJ2-5 TRBV10-3 . CAIGLAGEETQYF TGTGCCATAGGACTAGCGGGAGAAGAGACCCAGTACTTC
14 . TRBJ2-1 TRBV2 . CASLFLETPGEQFF TGTGCCAGCCTTTTTCTCGAGACCCCCGGGGAGCAGTTCTTC
12 . TRBJ1-4 TRBV28 . CASSPGRKKLFF TGTGCCAGCAGTCCCGGGAGGAAAAAACTGTTTTTT
14 TRBD2 TRBJ2-7 TRBV2 . CASLGLAGGFGQYF TGTGCCAGCCTTGGACTAGCGGGAGGGTTTGGGCAGTACTTC
16 TRBD1 TRBJ2-5 TRBV5-1 . CASSPPDRRFQETQYF TGCGCCAGCAGCCCGCCGGACAGGCGCTTTCAAGAGACCCAGTACTTC
14 TRBD1 TRBJ1-5 TRBV6-5 . CASSPGTVHQPQHF TGTGCCAGCAGTCCCGGGACAGTCCATCAGCCCCAGCATTTT
16 TRBD1 TRBJ1-2 TRBV5-4 . CASSLEIQGDNYGYTF TGTGCCAGCAGCTTGGAAATCCAGGGGGATAACTATGGCTACACCTTC
14 TRBD2 TRBJ2-2 TRBV6-4 . CASSDGTSGGELFF TGTGCCAGCAGTGACGGGACTAGCGGCGGGGAGCTGTTTTTT
15 TRBD2 TRBJ2-1 TRBV6-5 . CASRLTSGRVNEQFF TGTGCCAGCAGGCTAACTAGCGGGAGGGTTAATGAGCAGTTCTTC
14 TRBD1 TRBJ1-5 TRBV6-5 . CASSPTGGNQPQHF TGTGCCAGCAGCCCCACAGGGGGCAATCAGCCCCAGCATTTT
15 TRBD2 TRBJ2-7 TRBV7-3 few CAPEAPGLGSYEQYF TGTGCCCCGGAAGCGCCGGGACTAGGGAGTTACGAGCAGTACTTC
17 TRBD2 TRBJ2-1 TRBV4-1 . CASSHPGLAGNRDEQFF TGCGCCAGCAGCCACCCGGGGCTAGCGGGGAACAGGGATGAGCAGTTCTTC
15 TRBD1 TRBJ1-5 TRBV30 once CAWSPDRGVNQPQHF TGTGCCTGGAGTCCAGACAGGGGCGTCAATCAGCCCCAGCATTTT
14 . TRBJ2-2 TRBV2 few CASSEYSNTGELFF TGTGCCAGCAGTGAATACTCTAACACCGGGGAGCTGTTTTTT
14 . TRBJ2-3 TRBV25-1 . CASSERGATDTQYF TGTGCCAGCAGTGAAAGGGGGGCAACAGATACGCAGTATTTT
14 . TRBJ1-1 TRBV7-9 . CASSLEGSNTEAFF TGTGCCAGCAGCTTAGAGGGGAGTAACACTGAAGCTTTCTTT
16 TRBD2 TRBJ2-1 TRBV6-4 . CASSPGLAGLFNEQFF TGTGCCAGCAGCCCCGGACTAGCGGGATTGTTCAATGAGCAGTTCTTC
12 . TRBJ1-1 TRBV9 . CASGMRNTEAFF TGTGCCAGCGGGATGAGGAACACTGAAGCTTTCTTT
17 TRBD1 TRBJ1-5 TRBV7-7 . CASSQRDRLYSNQPQHF TGTGCTAGCAGCCAAAGGGACAGGCTTTATAGCAATCAGCCCCAGCATTTT
13 . TRBJ1-2 TRBV30 . CAWSVRTQGSPTF TGTGCCTGGAGTGTACGGACCCAGGGGAGTCCCACCTTC
16 TRBD1 TRBJ2-7 TRBV19 . CASSIPLGTGRYEQYF TGTGCCAGTAGTATCCCCTTGGGGACAGGGCGTTACGAGCAGTACTTC
17 . TRBJ2-1 TRBV6-1 once CASSGIQGSELYNEQFF TGTGCCAGCAGTGGGATACAGGGTAGTGAGCTTTACAATGAGCAGTTCTTC